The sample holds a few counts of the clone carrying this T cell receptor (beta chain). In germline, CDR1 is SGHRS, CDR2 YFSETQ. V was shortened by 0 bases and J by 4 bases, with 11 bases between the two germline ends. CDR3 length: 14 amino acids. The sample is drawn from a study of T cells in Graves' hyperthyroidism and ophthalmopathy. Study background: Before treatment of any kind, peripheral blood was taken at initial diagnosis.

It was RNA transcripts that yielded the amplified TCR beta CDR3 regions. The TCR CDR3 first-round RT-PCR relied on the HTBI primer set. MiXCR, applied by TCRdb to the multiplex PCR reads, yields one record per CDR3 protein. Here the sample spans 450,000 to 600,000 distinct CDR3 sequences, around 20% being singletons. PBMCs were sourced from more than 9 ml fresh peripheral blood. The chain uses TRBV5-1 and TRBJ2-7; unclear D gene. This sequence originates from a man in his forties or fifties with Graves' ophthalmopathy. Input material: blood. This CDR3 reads CASSLGGNGYEQYF. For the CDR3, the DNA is TGCGCCAGCAGCTTGGGGGGTAACGGATACGAGCAGTACTTC.